What follows is one T cell receptor (beta chain) and its context. Antigen unknown. It was with a sample-barcoded 5' primer and a J-beta primer mix that a second PCR of about 6 to 12 cycles was run. Via MiXCR, TCRdb re-called the 5' RACE reads, giving one row per CDR3 protein. The sample lists some 1 million distinct CDR3 sequences; roughly 45% were seen once. Each donor was a healthy Caucasian individual from Russia, aged about 6 to 100. This sample stems from a study of blood T cells in healthy people across ages. Study-level points and caveats: Significant beta diversity loss was already apparent by age approximately 42, declining roughly linearly. There were more naive CD4+ cells and higher diversity in long-lived donors than in aged donors.

This clonotype originated in a woman aged 55 to 70 in good health. Sequenced material: blood.

The CDR3 is CASSQDRGYYGYTF. Here the CDR3 DNA reads TGCGCCAGCAGTCAAGACAGGGGCTACTATGGCTACACCTTC. This chain uses TRBV5-1 with TRBJ1-2; TRBD1 aligns across 8 bases. The CDR3 consists of 14 residues. Trimming took 5 bases from V and 3 from J; bases not matched to a gene: 6. CDR1 is SGHRS and CDR2 is YFSETQ in the germline V gene.